Listed below are T cell receptor beta chains from one sample, sequenced in a study of blood T cell repertoires in COVID-19. Some clones are missing from TCRdb's copy, which holds only in-frame ones; the method was immunoSEQ multiplex PCR. The sample includes over 85,000 clones, around 90% of them seen just once. The material sequenced was peripheral blood. The receptors come from a human donor in a cohort sampled during active COVID-19. Each CDR3 is given with its conserved first and last residue.

j_call | v_call | cdr3_aa
TRBJ2-2 | TRBV21-1 | CASSKLQENTGELFF
TRBJ2-7 | TRBV7-2 | CASSLISGDLYYEQYF
TRBJ2-6 | TRBV20-1 | CSASRGASSGANVLTF
TRBJ1-3 | TRBV7-8 | CASRDRAGGNTIYF
TRBJ1-5 | TRBV20-1 | CSASRGNGPSQPQHF
TRBJ2-3 | TRBV28 | CASSLPQGITDTQYF
TRBJ2-7 | TRBV7-3 | CASSSQPGYEQYF
TRBJ2-1 | TRBV7-2 | CASSLAGQGRDEQFF
TRBJ2-1 | TRBV11-2 | CASSSVGQGSGRNNEQFF
TRBJ2-5 | TRBV30 | CAWKGQGEETQYF
TRBJ2-3 | TRBV29-1 | CSVAGAASTDTQYF
TRBJ1-1 | TRBV6-1 | CASSEEWAGTEAFF
TRBJ2-5 | TRBV3-1/TRBV3-2 | CASSPSGGDQETQYF
TRBJ2-5 | TRBV5-4 | CASSLVTARETQYF
TRBJ2-1 | TRBV7-3 | CASRKDRHNEQFF
TRBJ1-1 | TRBV3-1/TRBV3-2 | CASTPRGARTEAFF
TRBJ1-6 | TRBV7-8 | CASSSDRVISPLHF